The following is a T cell receptor (beta chain) sequence with its context. Its antigen remains unknown. Germline lookup yields CDR1 SEHNR and CDR2 FQNEAQ (reference sequence). The CDR3 contains 13 residues. V was shortened by 0 bases and J by 6 bases, with 9 bases between the two germline ends. Use of 60 Vbeta and 13 Jbeta primers characterized the PCR. Clones were sequenced by immunoSEQ multiplex PCR, and TCRdb holds only the in-frame ones, with some missing. The profile shows about 130,000 clones, 76% of them singletons. This sample was taken from a study of cytomegalovirus exposure and HLA in healthy donors. General study points: Researchers counted about 150 TCR beta chains as cytomegalovirus-associated.

This sequence originates from a man over 45 in good health and CMV-seronegative. Specimen: PBMCs. V is TRBV7-9 and J is TRBJ2-7; maybe TRBD1 (5 bases). CDR3 DNA: TGTGCCAGCAGCTTAGCGGGCAGGGCCGAGCAGTACTTC. Protein: CASSLAGRAEQYF.